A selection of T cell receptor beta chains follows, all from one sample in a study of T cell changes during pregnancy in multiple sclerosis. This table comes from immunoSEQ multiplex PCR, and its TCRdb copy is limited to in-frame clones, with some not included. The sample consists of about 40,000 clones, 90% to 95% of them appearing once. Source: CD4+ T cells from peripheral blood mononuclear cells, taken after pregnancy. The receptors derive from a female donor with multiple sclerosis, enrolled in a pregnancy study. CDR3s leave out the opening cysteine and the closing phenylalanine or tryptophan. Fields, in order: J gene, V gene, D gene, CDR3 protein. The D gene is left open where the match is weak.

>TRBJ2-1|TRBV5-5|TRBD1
ASSLTGKVEQF
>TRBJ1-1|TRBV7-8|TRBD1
ASSLNRGPTRMVTEAF
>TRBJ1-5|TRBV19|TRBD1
ASNSPGQGRGNQPQH
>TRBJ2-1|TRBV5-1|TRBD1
ASSPWTGVGYNEQF
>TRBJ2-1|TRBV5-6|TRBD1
ASSLGFWDRAYNEQF
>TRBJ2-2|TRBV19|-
ASSNRENTGELF
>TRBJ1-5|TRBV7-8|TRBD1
ASSLTGMGNQPQH
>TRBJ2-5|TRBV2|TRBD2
ASRTSGGSQETQY
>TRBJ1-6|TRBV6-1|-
ASTGRTYNSPLH
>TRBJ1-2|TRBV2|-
ASVEQGMGGYT
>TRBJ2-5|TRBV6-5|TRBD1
ASRPDRDQETQY
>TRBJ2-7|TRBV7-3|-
ASSLGPDGFYEQY
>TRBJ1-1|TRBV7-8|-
ASSPIWGRRTEAF
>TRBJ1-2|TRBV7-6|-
ASSATANYGYT
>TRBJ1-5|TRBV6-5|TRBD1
ASRSGTGHNQPQH
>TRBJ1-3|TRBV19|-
ATPSGSGNTIY
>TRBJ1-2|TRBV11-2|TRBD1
ASSLTGTGGGGHGYT
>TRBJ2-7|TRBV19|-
ASSIGQVYEQY
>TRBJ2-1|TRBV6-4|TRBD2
ASSDRTSGGASEQF
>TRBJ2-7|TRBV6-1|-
AHSGQIGSYEQY
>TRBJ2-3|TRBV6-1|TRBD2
ASSEAGTSRHTQY
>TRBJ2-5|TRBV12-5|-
ASGVLQQGVETQY
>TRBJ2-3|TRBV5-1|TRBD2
ASSLIAGGPDTQY
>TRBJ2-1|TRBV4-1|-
ASSQLGVKSYNEQF
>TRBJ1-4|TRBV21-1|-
ASSNTTNEKLF
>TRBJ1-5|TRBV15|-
ATSRVQTLHQPQH